In its sample, the clone carrying this TCR beta chain was seen a few times. What it binds is not known. Production of TCR cDNA was by 5'RACE template switching, which also added a universal primer site and UMIs. From the 5' RACE reads, TCRdb called clonotypes with MiXCR, one entry per CDR3 protein. The repertoire holds hundreds of thousands of distinct CDR3 sequences, with approximately 18% as singletons. The CDR3 is made up of 16 amino acids. With V trimmed by 1 base and J by 0 bases, 1 base remained unmatched. Germline assignment: CDR1 SGHTA and CDR2 FQGNSA. This entry comes from a study of T cells after yellow fever vaccination. Overall study context: Fractions containing few cells were prepared with SMART-Seq v4 Ultra Low Input.

Notes on the study in general: In post-booster samples, most primary-vaccination clones reappeared (under 98% CD4, 70% to 90% CD8). A small share of clonotypes appeared in both CD4 and CD8 compartments.

This TCR was recovered from a man aged 18 to 29 who received the YFV17D yellow fever vaccine. The input for sequencing was PBMCs, taken before the yellow fever booster vaccination. The chain has TRBV7-2 and TRBJ2-3; 10 nucleotides align to TRBD2. CDR3 DNA sequence: TGTGCCAGCAGCTTAGATAGCGGGGGGAGCACAGATACGCAGTATTTT. Translating gives CASSLDSGGSTDTQYF.